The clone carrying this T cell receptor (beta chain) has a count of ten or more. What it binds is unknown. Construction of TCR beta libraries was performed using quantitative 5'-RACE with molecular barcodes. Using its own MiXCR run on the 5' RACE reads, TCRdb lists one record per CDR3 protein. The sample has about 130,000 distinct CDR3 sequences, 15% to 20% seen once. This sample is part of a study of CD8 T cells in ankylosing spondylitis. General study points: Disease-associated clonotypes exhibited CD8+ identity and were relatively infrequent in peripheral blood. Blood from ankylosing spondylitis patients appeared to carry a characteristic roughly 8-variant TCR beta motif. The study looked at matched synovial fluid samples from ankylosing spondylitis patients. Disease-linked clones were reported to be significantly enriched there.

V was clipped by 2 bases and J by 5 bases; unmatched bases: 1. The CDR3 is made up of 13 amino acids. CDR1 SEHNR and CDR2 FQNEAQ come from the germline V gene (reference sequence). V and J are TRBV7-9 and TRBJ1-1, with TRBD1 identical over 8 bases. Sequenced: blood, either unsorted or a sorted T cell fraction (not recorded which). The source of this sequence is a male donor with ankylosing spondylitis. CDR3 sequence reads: CASSLTGGTEAFF. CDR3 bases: TGTGCCAGCAGCTTAACAGGGGGGACTGAAGCTTTCTTT.